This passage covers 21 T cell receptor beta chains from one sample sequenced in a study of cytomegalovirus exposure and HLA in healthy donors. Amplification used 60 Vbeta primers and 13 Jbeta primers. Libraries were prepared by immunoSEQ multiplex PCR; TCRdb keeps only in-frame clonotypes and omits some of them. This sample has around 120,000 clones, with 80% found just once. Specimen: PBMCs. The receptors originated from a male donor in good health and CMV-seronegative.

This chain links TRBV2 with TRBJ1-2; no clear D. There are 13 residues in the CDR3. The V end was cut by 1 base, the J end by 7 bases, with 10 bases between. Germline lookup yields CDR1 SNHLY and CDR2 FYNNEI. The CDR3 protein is CASSEGRGGGYTF. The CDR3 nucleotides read TGTGCCAGCAGTGAAGGGAGAGGTGGTGGCTACACCTTC.

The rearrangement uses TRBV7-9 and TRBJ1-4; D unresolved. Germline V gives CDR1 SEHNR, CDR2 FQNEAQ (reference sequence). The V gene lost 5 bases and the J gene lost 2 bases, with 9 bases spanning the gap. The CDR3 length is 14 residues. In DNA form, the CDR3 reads TGTGCCAGCAGCCCGGGAGGGACTAATGAAAAACTGTTTTTT. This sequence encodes CASSPGGTNEKLFF.

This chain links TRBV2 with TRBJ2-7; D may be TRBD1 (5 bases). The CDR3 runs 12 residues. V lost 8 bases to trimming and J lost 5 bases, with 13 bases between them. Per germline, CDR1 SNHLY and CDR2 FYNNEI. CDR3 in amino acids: CASEVQGNEQYF. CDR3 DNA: TGTGCCAGCGAGGTCCAGGGTAACGAGCAGTACTTC.

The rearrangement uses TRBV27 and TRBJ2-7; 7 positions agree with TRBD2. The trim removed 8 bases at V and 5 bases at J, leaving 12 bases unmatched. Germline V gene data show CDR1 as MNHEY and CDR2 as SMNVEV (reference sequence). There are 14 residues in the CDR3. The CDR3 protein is CASGYSGFQNEQYF. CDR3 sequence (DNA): TGTGCCAGCGGCTATAGCGGGTTCCAAAACGAGCAGTACTTC.

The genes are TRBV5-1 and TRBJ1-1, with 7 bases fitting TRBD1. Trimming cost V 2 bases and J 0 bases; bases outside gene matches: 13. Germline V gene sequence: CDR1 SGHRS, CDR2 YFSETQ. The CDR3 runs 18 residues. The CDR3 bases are TGCGCCAGCAGCTTCGGGACAGCGCGCGGTGCTTTGAACACTGAAGCTTTCTTT. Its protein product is CASSFGTARGALNTEAFF. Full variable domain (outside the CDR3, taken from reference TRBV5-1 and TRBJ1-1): KAGVTQTPRYLIKTRGQQVTLSCSPISGHRSVSWYQQTPGQGLQFLFEYFSETQRNKGNFPGRFSGRQFSNSRSEMNVSTLELGDSALYLCASSFGTARGALNTEAFFGQGTRLTVV.

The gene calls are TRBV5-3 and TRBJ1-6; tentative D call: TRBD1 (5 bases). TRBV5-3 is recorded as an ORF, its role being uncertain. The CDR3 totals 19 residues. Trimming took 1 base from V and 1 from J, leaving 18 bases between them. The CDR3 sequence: CARSLRGGASGSYNSPLHF. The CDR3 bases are TGTGCCAGAAGCTTGCGAGGAGGGGCTTCTGGGTCCTATAATTCACCCCTCCACTTT.

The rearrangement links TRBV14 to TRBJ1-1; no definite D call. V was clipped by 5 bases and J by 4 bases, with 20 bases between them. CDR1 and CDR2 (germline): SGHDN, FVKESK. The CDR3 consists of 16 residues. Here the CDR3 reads CASSSRTQVPFTEAFF. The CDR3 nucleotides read TGTGCCAGCAGCTCGCGTACCCAGGTGCCTTTCACTGAAGCTTTCTTT.

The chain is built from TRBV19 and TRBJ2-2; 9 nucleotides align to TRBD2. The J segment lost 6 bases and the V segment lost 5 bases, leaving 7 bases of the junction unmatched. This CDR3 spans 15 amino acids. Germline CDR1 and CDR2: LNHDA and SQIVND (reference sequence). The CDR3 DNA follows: TGTGCCAGTAGTCCCAGGGTAGCGGGGGCCGGGGAGCTGTTTTTT. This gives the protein CASSPRVAGAGELFF.

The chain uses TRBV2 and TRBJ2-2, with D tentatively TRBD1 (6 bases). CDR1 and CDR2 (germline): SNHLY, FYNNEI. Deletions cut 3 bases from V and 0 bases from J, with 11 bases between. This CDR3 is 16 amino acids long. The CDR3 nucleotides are TGTGCCAGCAGTGAGGGGTGGACAGCGAACACCGGGGAGCTGTTTTTT. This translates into CASSEGWTANTGELFF.

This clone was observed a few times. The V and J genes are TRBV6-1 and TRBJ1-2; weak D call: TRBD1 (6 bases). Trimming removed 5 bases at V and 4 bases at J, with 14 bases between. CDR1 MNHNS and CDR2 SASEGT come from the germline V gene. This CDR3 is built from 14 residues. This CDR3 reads CASSYQGIGYGYTF. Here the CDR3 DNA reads TGTGCCAGCAGTTATCAGGGGATCGGCTATGGCTACACCTTC.

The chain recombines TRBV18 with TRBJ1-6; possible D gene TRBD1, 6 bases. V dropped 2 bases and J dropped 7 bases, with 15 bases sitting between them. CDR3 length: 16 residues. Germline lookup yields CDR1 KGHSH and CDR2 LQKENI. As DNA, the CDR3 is TGTGCCAGCTCACCAAGGCGAGAGGGACACAATTCACCCCTCCACTTT. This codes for CASSPRREGHNSPLHF.

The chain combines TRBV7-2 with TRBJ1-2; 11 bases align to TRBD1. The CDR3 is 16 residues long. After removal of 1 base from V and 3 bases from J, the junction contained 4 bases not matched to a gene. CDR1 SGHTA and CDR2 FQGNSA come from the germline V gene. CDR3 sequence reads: CASSLVGTGGDYGYTF. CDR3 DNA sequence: TGTGCCAGCAGCTTAGTTGGGACAGGGGGAGACTATGGCTACACCTTC.

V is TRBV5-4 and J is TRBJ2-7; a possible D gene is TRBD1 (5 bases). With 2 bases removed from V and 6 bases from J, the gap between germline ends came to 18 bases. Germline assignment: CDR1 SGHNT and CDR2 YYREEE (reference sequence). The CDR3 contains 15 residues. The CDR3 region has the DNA TGTGCCAGCAGCTTATCGGGCAGGGTGGATGGCGAGCAGTACTTC. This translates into CASSLSGRVDGEQYF.

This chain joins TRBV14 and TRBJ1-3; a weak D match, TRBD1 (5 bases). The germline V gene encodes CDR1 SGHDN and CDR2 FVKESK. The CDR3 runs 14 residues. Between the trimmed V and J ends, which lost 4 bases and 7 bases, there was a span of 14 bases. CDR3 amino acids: CASSRGVPGNTIYF. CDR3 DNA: TGTGCCAGCAGCCGGGGGGTCCCGGGCAACACCATATATTTT.

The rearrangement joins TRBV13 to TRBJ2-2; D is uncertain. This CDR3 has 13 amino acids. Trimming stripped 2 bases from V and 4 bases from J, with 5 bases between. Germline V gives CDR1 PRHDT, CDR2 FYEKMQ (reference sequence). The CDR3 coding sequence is TGTGCCAGCAGCTTAACACCCACCGGGGAGCTGTTTTTT. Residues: CASSLTPTGELFF. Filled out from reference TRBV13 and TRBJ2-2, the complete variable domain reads AAGVIQSPRHLIKEKRETATLKCYPIPRHDTVYWYQQGPGQDPQFLISFYEKMQSDKGSIPDRFSAQQFSDYHSELNMSSLELGDSALYFCASSLTPTGELFFGEGSRLTVL.

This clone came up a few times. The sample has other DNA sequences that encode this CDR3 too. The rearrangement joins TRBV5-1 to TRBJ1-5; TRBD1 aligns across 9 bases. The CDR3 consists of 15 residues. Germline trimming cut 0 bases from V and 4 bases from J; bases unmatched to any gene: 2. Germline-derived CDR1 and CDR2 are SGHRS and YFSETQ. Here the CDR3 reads CASSLDRGQNQPQHF. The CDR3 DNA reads TGCGCCAGCAGCTTGGACAGGGGGCAGAATCAGCCCCAGCATTTT.

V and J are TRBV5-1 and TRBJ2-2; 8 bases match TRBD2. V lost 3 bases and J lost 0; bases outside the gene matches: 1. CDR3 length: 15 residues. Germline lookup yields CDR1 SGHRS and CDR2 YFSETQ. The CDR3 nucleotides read TGCGCCAGCAGCTCGGGACTAGCGAACACCGGGGAGCTGTTTTTT. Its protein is CASSSGLANTGELFF.

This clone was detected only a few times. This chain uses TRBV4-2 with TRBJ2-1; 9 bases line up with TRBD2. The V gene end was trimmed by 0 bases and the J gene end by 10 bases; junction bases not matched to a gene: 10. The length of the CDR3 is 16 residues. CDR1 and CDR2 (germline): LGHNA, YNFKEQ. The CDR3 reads CASSQEGSGGFEEQFF. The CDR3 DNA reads TGTGCCAGCAGCCAAGAGGGGAGCGGGGGGTTTGAGGAGCAGTTCTTC.

The CDR3 DNA sequence: TGTGCCAGCTCAGAGGCCAGGGGTACAGATACGCAGTATTTT. This codes for CASSEARGTDTQYF. The chain combines TRBV18 with TRBJ2-3, with D possibly being TRBD1 (6 bases). Germline V gene data show CDR1 as KGHSH and CDR2 as LQKENI. Trimming cost V 5 bases and J 3 bases, with 12 bases left between them. This CDR3 comprises 14 residues.

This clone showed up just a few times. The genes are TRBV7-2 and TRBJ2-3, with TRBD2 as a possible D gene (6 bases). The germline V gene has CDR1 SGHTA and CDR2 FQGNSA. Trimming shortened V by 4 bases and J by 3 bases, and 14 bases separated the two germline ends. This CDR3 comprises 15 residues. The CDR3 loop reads CASSSSGLRTDTQYF. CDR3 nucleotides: TGTGCCAGCAGCTCCTCGGGACTGAGAACAGATACGCAGTATTTT.

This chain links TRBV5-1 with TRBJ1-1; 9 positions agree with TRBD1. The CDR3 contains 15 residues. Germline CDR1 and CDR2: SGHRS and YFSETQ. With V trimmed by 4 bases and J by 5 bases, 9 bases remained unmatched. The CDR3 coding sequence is TGCGCCAGCAGCCAAACAGGGGGCGCGGGGACTGAAGCTTTCTTT. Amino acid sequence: CASSQTGGAGTEAFF.